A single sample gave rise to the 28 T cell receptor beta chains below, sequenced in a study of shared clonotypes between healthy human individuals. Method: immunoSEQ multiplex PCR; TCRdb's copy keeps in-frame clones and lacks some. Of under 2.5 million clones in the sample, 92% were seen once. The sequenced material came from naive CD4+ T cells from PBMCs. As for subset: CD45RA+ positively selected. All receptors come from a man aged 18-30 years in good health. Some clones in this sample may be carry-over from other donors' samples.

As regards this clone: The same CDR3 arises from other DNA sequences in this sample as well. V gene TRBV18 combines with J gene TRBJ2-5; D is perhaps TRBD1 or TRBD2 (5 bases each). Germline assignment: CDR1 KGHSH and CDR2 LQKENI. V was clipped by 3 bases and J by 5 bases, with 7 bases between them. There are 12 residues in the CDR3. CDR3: CASSPGPETQYF. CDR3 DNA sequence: TGTGCCAGCTCACCGGGACCGGAGACCCAGTACTTC. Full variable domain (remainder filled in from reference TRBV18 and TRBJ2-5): NAGVMQNPRHLVRRRGQEARLRCSPMKGHSHVYWYRQLPEEGLKFMVYLQKENIIDESGMPKERFSAEFPKEGPSILRIQQVVRGDSAAYFCASSPGPETQYFGPGTRLLVL.

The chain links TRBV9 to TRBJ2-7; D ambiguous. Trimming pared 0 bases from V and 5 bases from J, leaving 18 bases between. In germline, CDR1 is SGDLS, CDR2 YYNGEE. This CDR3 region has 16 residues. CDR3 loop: CASSVAFSSWSNEQYF. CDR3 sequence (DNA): TGTGCCAGCAGCGTAGCTTTTAGTAGTTGGTCCAACGAGCAGTACTTC.

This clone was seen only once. The CDR3 coding sequence is TGTGCCAGCAGTTCGGGGTCTCCCTTAAAAGCTTTCTTT. It translates to CASSSGSPLKAFF. V and J are TRBV28 and TRBJ1-1; D not resolved. The length of the CDR3 is 13 residues. V gave up 4 bases and J gave up 9 bases, with 15 bases separating them. Germline V CDR1 and CDR2: MDHEN, SYDVKM.

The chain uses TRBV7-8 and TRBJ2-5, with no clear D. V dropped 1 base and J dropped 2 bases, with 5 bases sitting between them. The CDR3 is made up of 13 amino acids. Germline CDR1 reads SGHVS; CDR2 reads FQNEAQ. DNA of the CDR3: TGTGCCAGCAGCTTAGGAGATCAAGAGACCCAGTACTTC. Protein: CASSLGDQETQYF.

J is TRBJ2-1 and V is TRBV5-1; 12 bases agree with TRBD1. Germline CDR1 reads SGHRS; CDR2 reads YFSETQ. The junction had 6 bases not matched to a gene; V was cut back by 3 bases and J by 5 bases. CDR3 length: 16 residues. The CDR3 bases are TGCGCCAGCAGCTGGATGGGACAGGGGGCTAACAATGAGCAGTTCTTC. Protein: CASSWMGQGANNEQFF.

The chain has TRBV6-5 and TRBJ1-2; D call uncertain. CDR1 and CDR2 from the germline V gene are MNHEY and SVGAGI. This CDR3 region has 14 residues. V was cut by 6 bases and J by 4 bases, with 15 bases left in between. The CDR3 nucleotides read TGTGCCAGCAGCCGGACGGTTGCGGGCTATGGCTACACCTTC. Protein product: CASSRTVAGYGYTF.

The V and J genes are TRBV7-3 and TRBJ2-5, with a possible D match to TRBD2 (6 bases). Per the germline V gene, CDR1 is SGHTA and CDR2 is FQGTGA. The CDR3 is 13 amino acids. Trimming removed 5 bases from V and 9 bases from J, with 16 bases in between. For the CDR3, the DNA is TGTGCCAGCAGCCCATACGCCCGGGGGTCCCAGTACTTC. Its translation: CASSPYARGSQYF.

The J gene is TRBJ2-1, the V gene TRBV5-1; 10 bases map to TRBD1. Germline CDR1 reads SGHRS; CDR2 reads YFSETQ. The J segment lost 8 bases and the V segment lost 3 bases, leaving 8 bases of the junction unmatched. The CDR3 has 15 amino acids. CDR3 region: CASSWGDRGSYEQFF. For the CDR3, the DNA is TGCGCCAGCAGCTGGGGGGACAGGGGTTCGTATGAGCAGTTCTTC.

The CDR3 here is CAWSEIGGEQYF. The CDR3 bases are TGTGCCTGGAGTGAGATTGGAGGCGAGCAGTACTTC. The rearrangement links TRBV30 to TRBJ2-7; a possible D gene is TRBD2 (5 bases). Per the germline V gene, CDR1 is GTSNPN and CDR2 is SVGIG (reference sequence). Trimming took off 1 base at V and 6 bases at J, with 10 bases between the two ends. There are 12 residues in the CDR3.

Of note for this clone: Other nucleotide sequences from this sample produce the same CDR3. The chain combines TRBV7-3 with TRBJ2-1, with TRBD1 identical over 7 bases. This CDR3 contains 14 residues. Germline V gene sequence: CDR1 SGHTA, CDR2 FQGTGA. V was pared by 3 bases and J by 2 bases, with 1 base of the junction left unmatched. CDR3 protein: CASSLGTAYNEQFF. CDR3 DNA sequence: TGTGCCAGCAGCTTGGGGACAGCCTACAATGAGCAGTTCTTC.

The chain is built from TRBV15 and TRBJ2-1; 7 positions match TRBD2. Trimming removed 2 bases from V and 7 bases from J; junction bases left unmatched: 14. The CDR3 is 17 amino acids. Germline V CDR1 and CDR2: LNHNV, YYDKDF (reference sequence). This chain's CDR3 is CATSRRKLAARENEQFF. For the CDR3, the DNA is TGTGCCACCAGCAGAAGAAAGCTAGCGGCCCGAGAGAATGAGCAGTTCTTC.

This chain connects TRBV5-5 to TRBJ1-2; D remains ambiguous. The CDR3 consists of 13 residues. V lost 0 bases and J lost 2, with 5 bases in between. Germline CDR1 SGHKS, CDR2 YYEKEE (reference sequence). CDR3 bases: TGTGCCAGCAGCTTGGCTGGGAACTATGGCTACACCTTC. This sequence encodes CASSLAGNYGYTF.

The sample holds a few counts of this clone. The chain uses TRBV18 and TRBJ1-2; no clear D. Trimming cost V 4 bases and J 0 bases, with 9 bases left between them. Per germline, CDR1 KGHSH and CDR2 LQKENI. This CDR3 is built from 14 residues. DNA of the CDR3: TGTGCCAGCTCACGGGGAGTGCCTAACTATGGCTACACCTTC. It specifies CASSRGVPNYGYTF. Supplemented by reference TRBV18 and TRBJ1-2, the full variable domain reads NAGVMQNPRHLVRRRGQEARLRCSPMKGHSHVYWYRQLPEEGLKFMVYLQKENIIDESGMPKERFSAEFPKEGPSILRIQQVVRGDSAAYFCASSRGVPNYGYTFGSGTRLTVV.

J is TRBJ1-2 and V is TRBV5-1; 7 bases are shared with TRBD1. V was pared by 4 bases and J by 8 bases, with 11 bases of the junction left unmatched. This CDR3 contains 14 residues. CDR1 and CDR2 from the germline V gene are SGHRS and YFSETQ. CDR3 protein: CASSVHEGAGGYTF. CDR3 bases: TGCGCCAGCAGCGTACACGAGGGGGCCGGGGGCTACACCTTC.

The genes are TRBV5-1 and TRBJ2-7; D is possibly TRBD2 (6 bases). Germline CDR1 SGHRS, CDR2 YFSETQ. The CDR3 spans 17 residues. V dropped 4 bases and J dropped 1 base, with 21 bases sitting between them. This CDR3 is CASSLDRTGRESYEQYF. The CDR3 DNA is TGCGCCAGCAGCCTGGACCGTACGGGACGGGAGTCCTACGAGCAGTACTTC.

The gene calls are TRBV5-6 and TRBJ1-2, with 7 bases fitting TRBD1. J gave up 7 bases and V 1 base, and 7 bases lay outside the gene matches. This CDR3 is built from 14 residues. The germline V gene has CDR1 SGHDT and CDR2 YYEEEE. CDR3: CASSLLTGRGGYTF. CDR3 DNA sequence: TGTGCCAGCAGCTTGCTGACAGGGAGGGGTGGCTACACCTTC. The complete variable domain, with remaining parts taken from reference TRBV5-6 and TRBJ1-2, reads DAGVTQSPTHLIKTRGQQVTLRCSPKSGHDTVSWYQQALGQGPQFIFQYYEEEERQRGNFPDRFSGHQFPNYSSELNVNALLLGDSALYLCASSLLTGRGGYTFGSGTRLTVV.

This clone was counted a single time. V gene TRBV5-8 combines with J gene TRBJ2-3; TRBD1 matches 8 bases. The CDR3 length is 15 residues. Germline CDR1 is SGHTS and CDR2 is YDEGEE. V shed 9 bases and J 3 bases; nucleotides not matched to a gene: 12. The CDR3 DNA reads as TGTGCCACCTCTGTGGGGCGACAGGGGACAGATACGCAGTATTTT. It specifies CATSVGRQGTDTQYF.

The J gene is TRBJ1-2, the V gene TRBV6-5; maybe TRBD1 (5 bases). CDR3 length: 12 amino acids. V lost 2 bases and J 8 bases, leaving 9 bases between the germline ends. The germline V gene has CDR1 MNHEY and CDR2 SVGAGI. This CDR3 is CASSYRGEGYTF. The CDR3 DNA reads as TGTGCCAGCAGTTACAGGGGCGAAGGCTACACCTTC.

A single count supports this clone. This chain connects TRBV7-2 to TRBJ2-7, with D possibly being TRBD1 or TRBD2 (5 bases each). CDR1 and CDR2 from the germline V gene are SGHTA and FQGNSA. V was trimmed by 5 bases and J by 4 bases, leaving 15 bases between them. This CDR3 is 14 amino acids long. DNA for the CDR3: TGTGCCAGCAGCCCTGGAGCGGACATTTACGAGCAGTACTTC. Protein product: CASSPGADIYEQYF. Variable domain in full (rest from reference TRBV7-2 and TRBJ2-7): GAGVSQSPSNKVTEKGKDVELRCDPISGHTALYWYRQSLGQGLEFLIYFQGNSAPDKSGLPSDRFSAERTGGSVSTLTIQRTQQEDSAVYLCASSPGADIYEQYFGPGTRLTVT.

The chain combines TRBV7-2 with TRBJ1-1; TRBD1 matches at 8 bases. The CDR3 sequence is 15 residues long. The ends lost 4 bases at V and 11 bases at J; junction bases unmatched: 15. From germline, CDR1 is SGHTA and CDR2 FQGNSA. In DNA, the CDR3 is TGTGCCAGCAGCTCGCCCAGGGGGCAAGGAATATCGGCTTTCTTT. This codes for CASSSPRGQGISAFF.

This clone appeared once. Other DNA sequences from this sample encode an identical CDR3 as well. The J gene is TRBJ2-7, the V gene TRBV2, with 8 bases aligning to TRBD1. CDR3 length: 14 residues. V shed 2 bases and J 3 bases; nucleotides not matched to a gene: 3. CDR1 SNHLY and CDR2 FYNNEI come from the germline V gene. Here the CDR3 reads CASSEQGAFYEQYF. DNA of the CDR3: TGTGCCAGCAGTGAACAGGGGGCCTTCTACGAGCAGTACTTC. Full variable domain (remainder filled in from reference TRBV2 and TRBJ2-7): EPEVTQTPSHQVTQMGQEVILRCVPISNHLYFYWYRQILGQKVEFLVSFYNNEISEKSEIFDDQFSVERPDGSNFTLKIRSTKLEDSAMYFCASSEQGAFYEQYFGPGTRLTVT.

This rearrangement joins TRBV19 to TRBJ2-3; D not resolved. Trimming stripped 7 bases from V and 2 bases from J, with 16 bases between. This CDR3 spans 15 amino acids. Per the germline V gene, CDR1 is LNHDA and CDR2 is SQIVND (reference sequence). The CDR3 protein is CASKVQSWLTDTQYF. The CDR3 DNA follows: TGTGCCAGTAAGGTGCAAAGTTGGCTCACAGATACGCAGTATTTT.

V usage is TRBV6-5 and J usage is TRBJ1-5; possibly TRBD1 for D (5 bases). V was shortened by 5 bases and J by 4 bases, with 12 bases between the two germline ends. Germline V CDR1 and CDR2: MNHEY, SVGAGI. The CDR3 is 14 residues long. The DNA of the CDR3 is TGTGCCAGCAGTCCCGGGACTGCTAATCAGCCCCAGCATTTT. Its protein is CASSPGTANQPQHF.

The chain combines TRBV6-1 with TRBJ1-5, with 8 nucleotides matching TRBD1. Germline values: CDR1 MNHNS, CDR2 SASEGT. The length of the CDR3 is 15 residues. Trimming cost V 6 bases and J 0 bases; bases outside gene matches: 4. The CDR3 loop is CASRNRGYSNQPQHF. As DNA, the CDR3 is TGTGCCAGCAGGAACAGGGGGTATAGCAATCAGCCCCAGCATTTT.

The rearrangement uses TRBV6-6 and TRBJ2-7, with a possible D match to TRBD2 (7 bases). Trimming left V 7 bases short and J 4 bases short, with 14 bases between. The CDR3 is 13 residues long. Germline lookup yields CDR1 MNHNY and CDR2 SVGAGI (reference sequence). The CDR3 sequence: CASTHGGRYEQYF. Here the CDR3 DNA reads TGTGCCAGCACCCACGGGGGGCGGTACGAGCAGTACTTC.

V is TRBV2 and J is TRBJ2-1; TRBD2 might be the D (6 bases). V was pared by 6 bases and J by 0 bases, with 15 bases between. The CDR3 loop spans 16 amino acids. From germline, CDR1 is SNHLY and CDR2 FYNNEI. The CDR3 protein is CASSSGLPLSYNEQFF. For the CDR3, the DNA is TGTGCCAGCAGCAGCGGGCTCCCTCTCTCCTACAATGAGCAGTTCTTC.

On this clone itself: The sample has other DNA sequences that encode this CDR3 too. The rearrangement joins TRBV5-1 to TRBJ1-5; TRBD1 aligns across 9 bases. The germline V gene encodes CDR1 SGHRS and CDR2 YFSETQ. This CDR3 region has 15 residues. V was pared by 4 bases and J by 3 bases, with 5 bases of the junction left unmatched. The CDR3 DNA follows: TGCGCCAGCAGCCCGGGACAGGGAGTCAATCAGCCCCAGCATTTT. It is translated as CASSPGQGVNQPQHF. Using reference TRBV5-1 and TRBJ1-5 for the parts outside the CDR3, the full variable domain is KAGVTQTPRYLIKTRGQQVTLSCSPISGHRSVSWYQQTPGQGLQFLFEYFSETQRNKGNFPGRFSGRQFSNSRSEMNVSTLELGDSALYLCASSPGQGVNQPQHFGDGTRLSIL.

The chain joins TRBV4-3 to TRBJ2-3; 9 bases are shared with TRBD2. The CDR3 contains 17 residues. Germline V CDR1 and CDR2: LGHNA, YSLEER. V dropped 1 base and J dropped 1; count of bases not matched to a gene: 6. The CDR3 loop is CASSQGAGGGGTDTQYF. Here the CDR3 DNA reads TGCGCCAGCAGCCAAGGTGCGGGAGGGGGGGGCACAGATACGCAGTATTTT.